The present T cell receptor (beta chain) was sequenced within a study of blood T cell repertoires in COVID-19. Whole-study context: Acute-phase and convalescent COVID-19 samples originated in the United States, Italy and Spain. The analysed material was cDNA or gDNA that came from T cells, B-cell-depleted T cells, or PBMCs.

The authors' processing: It was from reference gene primer amplification that nucleated cell counts were estimated. Clones were read by immunoSEQ multiplex PCR, and TCRdb kept only the in-frame ones, dropping some. For V, J and clone size, that table is used; D and trimming come from the DNA. There are fewer than 150,000 clones in the sample; 84% occur only once, and roughly an eighth lies in the top ten. With V trimmed by 5 bases and J by 2 bases, 8 bases remained unmatched. The CDR3 consists of 16 residues. CDR1 LNHDA and CDR2 SQIVND come from the germline V gene (reference sequence). Material for sequencing was peripheral blood. This chain uses TRBV19 with TRBJ2-1, with 8 bases lining up with TRBD1. This clonotype was obtained from a young woman who had recovered from COVID-19. The CDR3 DNA is TGTGCCAGTAGTGGACAGGGTGAGGTCCCCTACAATGAGCAGTTCTTC. It specifies CASSGQGEVPYNEQFF.